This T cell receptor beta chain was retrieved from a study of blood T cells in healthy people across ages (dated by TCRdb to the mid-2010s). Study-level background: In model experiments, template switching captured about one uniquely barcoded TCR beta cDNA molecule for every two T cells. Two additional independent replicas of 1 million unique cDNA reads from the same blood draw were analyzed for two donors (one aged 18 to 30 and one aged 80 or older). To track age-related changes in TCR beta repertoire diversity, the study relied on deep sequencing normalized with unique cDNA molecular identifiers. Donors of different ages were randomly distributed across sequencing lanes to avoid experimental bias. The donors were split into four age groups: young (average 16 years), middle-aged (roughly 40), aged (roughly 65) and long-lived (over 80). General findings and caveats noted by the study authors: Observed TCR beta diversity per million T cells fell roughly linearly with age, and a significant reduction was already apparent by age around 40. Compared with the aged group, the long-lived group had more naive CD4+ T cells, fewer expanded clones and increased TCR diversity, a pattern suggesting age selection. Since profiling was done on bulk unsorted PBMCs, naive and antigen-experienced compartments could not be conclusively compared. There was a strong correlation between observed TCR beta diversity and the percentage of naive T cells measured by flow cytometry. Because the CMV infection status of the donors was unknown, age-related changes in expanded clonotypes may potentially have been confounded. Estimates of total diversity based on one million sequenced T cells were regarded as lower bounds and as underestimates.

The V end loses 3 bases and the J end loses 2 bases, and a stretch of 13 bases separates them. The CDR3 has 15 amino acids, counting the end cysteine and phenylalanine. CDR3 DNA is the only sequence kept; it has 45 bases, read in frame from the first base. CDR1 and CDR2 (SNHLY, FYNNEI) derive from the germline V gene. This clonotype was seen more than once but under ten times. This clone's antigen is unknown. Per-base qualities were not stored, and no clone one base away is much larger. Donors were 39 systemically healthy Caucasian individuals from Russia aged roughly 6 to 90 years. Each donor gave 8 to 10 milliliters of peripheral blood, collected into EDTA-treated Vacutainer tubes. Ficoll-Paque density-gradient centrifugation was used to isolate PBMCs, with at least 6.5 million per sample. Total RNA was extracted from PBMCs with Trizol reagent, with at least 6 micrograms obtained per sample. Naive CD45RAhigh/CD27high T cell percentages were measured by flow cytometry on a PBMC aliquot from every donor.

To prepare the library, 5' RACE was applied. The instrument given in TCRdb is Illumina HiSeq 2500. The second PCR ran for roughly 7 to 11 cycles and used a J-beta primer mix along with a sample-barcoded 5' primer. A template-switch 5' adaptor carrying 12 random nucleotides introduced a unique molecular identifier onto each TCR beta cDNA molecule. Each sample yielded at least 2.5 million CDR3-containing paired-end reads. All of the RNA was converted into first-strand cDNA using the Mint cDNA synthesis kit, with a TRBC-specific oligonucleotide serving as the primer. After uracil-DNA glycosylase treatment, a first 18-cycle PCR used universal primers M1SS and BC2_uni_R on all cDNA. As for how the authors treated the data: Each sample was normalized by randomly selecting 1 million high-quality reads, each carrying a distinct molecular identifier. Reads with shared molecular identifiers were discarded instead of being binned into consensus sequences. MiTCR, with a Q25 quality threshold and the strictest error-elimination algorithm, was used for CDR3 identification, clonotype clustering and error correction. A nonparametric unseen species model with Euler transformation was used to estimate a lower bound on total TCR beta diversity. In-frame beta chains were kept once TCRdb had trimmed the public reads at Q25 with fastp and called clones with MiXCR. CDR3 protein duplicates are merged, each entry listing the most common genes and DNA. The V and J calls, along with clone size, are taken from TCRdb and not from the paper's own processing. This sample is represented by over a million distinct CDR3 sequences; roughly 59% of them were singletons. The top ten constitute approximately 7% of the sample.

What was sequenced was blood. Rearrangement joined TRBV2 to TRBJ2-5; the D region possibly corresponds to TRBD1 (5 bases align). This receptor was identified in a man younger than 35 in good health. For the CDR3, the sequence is CASSDGRAAQETQYF. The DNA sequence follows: TGTGCCAGCAGTGATGGCAGGGCGGCTCAAGAGACCCAGTACTTC.